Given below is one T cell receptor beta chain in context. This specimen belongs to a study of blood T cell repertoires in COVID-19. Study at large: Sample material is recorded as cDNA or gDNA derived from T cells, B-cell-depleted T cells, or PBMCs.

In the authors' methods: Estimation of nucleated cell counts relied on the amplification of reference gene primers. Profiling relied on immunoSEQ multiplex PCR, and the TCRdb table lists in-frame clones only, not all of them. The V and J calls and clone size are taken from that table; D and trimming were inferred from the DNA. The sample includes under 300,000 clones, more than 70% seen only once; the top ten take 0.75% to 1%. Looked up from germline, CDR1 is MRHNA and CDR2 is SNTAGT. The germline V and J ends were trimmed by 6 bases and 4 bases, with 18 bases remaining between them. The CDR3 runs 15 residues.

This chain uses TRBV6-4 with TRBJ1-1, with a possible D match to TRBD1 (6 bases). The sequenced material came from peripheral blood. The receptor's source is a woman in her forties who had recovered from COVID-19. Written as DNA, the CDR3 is TGTGCCAGCAGAACTACAACAGGGCTCGGCACTGAAGCTTTCTTT. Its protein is CASRTTTGLGTEAFF.